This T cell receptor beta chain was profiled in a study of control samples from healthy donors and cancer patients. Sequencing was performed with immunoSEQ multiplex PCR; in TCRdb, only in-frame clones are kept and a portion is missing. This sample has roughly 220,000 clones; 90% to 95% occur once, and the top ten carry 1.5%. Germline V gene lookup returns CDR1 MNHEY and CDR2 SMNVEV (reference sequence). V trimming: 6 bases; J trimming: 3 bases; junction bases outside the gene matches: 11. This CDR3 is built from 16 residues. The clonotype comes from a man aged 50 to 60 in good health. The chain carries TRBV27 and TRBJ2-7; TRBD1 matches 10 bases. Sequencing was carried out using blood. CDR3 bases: TGTGCCAGCAGAACGTCGGGACAGGGGTATATCTACGAGCAGTACTTC. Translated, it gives CASRTSGQGYIYEQYF.